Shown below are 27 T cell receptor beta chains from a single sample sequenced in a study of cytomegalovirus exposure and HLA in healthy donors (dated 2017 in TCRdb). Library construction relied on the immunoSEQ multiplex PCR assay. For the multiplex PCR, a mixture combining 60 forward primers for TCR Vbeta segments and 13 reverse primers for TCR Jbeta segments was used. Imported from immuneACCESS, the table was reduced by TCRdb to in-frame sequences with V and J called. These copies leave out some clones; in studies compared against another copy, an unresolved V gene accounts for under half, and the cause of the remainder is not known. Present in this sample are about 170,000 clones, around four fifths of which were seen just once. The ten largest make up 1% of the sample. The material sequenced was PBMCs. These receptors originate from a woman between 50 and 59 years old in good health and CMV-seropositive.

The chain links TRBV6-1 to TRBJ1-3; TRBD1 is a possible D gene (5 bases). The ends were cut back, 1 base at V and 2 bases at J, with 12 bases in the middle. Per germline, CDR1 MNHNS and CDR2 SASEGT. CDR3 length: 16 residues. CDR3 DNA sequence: TGTGCCAGCAGTGAAGGCTCGGGGGGGGCTGGAAACACCATATATTTT. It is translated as CASSEGSGGAGNTIYF.

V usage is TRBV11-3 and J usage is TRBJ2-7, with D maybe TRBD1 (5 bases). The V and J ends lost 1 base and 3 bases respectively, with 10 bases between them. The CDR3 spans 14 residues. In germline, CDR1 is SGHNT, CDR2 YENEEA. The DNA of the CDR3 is TGTGCCAGCAGCTTAGGGCCCCAGGGCTACGAGCAGTACTTC. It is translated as CASSLGPQGYEQYF.

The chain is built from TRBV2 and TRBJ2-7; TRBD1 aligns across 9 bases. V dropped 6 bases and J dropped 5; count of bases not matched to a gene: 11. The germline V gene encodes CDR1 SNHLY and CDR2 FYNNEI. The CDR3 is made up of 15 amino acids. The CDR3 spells CASRVRPGQGNEQYF. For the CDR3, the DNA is TGTGCCAGCAGGGTTCGTCCGGGACAGGGAAACGAGCAGTACTTC.

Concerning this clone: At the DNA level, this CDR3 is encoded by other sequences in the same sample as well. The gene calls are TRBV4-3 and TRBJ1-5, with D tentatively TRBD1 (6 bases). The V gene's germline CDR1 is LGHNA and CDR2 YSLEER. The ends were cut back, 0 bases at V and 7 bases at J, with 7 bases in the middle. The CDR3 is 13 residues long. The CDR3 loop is CASSQDRGQPQHF. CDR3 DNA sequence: TGCGCCAGCAGCCAAGATAGGGGGCAGCCCCAGCATTTT.

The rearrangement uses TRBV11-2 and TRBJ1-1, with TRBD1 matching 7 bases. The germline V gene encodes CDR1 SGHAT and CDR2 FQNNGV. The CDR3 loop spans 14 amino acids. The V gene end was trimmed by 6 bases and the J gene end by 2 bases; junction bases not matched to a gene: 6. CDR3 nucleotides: TGTGCCAGCAGAGGGGGCGCGGGAAACACTGAAGCTTTCTTT. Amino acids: CASRGGAGNTEAFF.

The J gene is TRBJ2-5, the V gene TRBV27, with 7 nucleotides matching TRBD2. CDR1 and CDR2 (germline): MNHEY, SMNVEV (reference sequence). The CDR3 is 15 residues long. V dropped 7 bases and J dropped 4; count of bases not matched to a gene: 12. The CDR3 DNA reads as TGTGCCAGCATGCAGCTAGCGGCAGTATTAGAGACCCAGTACTTC. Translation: CASMQLAAVLETQYF.

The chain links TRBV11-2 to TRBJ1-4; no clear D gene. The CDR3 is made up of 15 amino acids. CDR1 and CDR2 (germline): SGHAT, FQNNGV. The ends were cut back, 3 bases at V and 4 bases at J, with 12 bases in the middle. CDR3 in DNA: TGTGCCAGCAGCTTCGTGGCCGGGTATAATGAAAAACTGTTTTTT. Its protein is CASSFVAGYNEKLFF. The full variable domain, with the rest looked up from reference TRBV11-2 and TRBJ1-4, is EAGVAQSPRYKIIEKRQSVAFWCNPISGHATLYWYQQILGQGPKLLIQFQNNGVVDDSQLPKDRFSAERLKGVDSTLKIQPAKLEDSAVYLCASSFVAGYNEKLFFGSGTQLSVL.

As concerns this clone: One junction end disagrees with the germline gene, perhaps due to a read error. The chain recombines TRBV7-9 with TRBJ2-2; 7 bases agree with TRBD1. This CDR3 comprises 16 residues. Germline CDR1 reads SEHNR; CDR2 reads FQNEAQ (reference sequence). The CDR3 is CSSSLTGQTYTGELFF. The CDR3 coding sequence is TGTTCCAGCAGCTTAACGGGACAGACGTACACCGGGGAGCTGTTTTTT.

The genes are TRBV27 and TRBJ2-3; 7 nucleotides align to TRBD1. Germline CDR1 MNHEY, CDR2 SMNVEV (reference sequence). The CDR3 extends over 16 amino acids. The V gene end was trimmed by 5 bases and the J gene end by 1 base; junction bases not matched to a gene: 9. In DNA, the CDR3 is TGTGCCAGCAGTCTCCTGGGACAGTGGCGCACAGATACGCAGTATTTT. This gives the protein CASSLLGQWRTDTQYF.

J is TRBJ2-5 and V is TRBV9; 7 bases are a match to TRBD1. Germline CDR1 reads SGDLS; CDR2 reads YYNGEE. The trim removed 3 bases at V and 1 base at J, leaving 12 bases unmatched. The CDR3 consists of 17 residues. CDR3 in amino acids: CASSADPFGQVQETQYF. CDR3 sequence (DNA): TGTGCCAGCAGCGCCGACCCATTCGGACAGGTCCAAGAGACCCAGTACTTC.

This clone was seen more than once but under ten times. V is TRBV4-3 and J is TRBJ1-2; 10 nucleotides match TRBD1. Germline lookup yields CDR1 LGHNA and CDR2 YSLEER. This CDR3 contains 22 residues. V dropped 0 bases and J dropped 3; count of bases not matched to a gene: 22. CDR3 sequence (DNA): TGCGCCAGCAGCCAAGATCAGGTAGTCGATCTGGTTTGGGGGACAGGGGACTATGGCTACACCTTC. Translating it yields CASSQDQVVDLVWGTGDYGYTF.

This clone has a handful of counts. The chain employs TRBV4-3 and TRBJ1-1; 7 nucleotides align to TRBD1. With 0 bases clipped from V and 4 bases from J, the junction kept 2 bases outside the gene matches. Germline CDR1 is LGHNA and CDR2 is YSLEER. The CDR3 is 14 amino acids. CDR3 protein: CASSQETGSTEAFF. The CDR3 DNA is TGCGCCAGCAGCCAAGAGACAGGGAGCACTGAAGCTTTCTTT.

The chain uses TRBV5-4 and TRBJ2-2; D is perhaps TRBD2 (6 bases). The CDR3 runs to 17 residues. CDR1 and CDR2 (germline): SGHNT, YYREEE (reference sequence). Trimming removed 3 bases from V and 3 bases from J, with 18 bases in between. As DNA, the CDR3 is TGTGCCAGCAGCTGGGGCGACGGGAGAGCCCACACCGGGGAGCTGTTTTTT. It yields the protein CASSWGDGRAHTGELFF.

The CDR3 region is CASSLRTGTGGREKLFF. For the CDR3, the DNA is TGTGCCAGCAGCTTACGTACGGGGACAGGGGGTCGGGAAAAACTGTTTTTT. V gene TRBV11-2 combines with J gene TRBJ1-4; 11 bases agree with TRBD1. This CDR3 spans 17 amino acids. The V gene's germline CDR1 is SGHAT and CDR2 FQNNGV. The V gene end was trimmed by 2 bases and the J gene end by 8 bases; junction bases not matched to a gene: 10. The full variable domain, completed using reference TRBV11-2 and TRBJ1-4, is EAGVAQSPRYKIIEKRQSVAFWCNPISGHATLYWYQQILGQGPKLLIQFQNNGVVDDSQLPKDRFSAERLKGVDSTLKIQPAKLEDSAVYLCASSLRTGTGGREKLFFGSGTQLSVL.

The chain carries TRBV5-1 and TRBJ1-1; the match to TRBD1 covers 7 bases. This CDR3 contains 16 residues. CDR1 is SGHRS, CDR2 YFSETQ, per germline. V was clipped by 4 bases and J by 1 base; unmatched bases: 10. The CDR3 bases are TGCGCCAGCAGCCAGATAGGGACAGAGGGGAACACTGAAGCTTTCTTT. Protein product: CASSQIGTEGNTEAFF.

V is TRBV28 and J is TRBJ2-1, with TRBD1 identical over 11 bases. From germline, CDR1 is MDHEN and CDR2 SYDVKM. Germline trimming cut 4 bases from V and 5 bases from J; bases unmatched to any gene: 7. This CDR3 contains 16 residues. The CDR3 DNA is TGTGCCAGCAGTTCCCCCGGGACAGGGGGGAACAATGAGCAGTTCTTC. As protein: CASSSPGTGGNNEQFF. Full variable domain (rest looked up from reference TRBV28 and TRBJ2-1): DVKVTQSSRYLVKRTGEKVFLECVQDMDHENMFWYRQDPGLGLRLIYFSYDVKMKEKGDIPEGYSVSREKKERFSLILESASTNQTSMYLCASSSPGTGGNNEQFFGPGTRLTVL.

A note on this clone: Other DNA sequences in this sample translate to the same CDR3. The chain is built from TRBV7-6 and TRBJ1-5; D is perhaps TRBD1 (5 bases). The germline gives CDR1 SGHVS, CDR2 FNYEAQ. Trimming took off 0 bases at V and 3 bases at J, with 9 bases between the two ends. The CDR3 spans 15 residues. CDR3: CASSLAWGVNQPQHF. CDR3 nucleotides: TGTGCCAGCAGCTTAGCCTGGGGCGTCAATCAGCCCCAGCATTTT.

This CDR3 is CASSQTTTRTNEQYF. As DNA, the CDR3 is TGTGCCAGCAGCCAGACGACAACGAGAACCAACGAGCAGTACTTC. The chain is built from TRBV4-2 and TRBJ2-7; no firm D call. CDR1 LGHNA and CDR2 YNFKEQ come from the germline V gene. This CDR3 is built from 15 residues. Trimming took 3 bases from V and 5 from J, leaving 17 bases between them.

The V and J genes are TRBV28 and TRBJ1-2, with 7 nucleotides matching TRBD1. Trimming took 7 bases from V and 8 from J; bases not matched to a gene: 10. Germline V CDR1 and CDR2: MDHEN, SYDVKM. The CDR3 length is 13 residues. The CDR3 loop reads CASTFATGIGYTF. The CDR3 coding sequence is TGTGCCAGCACTTTCGCGACAGGGATCGGCTACACCTTC.

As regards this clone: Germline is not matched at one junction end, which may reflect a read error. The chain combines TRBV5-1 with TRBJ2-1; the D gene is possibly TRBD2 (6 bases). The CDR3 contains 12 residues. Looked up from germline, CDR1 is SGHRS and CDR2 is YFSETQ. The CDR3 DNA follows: TGCGCCAGCAGCTTGGCCGGGGGAATTTCGATCTTC. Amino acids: CASSLAGGISIF.

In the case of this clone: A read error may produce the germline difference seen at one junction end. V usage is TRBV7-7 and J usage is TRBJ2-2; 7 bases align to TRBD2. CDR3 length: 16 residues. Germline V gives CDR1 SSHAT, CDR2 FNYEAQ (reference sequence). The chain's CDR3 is CASSFVAGVAPGELFF. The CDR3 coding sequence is TGTGCTAGCAGCTTCGTTGCGGGAGTAGCCCCGGGGGAGCTGTTTTTT. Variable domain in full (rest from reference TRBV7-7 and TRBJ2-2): GAGVSQSPRYKVTKRGQDVTLRCDPISSHATLYWYQQALGQGPEFLTYFNYEAQPDKSGLPSDRFSAERPEGSISTLTIQRTEQRDSAMYRCASSFVAGVAPGELFFGEGSRLTVL.

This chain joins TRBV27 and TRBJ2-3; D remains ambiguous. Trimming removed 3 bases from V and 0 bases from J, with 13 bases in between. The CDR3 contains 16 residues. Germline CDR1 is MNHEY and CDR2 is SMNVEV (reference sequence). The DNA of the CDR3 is TGTGCCAGCAGTTTGTTGAGTATCGAAAGCACAGATACGCAGTATTTT. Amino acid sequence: CASSLLSIESTDTQYF.

CDR3 nucleotides: TGCGCCACCATGACAGGAGGCAATGAGCAGTTCTTC. Amino acids: CATMTGGNEQFF. The chain recombines TRBV10-2 with TRBJ2-1; D perhaps matches TRBD1 (6 bases). Germline lookup yields CDR1 WSHSY and CDR2 SAAADI. The CDR3 extends over 12 amino acids. Deletions cut 10 bases from V and 6 bases from J, with 13 bases between.

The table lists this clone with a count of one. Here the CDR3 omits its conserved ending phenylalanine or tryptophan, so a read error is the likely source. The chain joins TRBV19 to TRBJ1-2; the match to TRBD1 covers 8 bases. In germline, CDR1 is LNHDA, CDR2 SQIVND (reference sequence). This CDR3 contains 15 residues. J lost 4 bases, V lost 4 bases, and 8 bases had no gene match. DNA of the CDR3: TGTGCCAGTAGTACCCTGACAGGGGCGGGCTATGGCTACACCTCC. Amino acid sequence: CASSTLTGAGYGYTS.

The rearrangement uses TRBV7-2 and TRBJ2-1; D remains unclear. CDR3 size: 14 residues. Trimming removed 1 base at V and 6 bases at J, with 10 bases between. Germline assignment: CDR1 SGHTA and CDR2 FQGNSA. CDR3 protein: CASSLGSRTNEQFF. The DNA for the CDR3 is TGTGCCAGCAGCTTAGGCTCCAGAACCAATGAGCAGTTCTTC.

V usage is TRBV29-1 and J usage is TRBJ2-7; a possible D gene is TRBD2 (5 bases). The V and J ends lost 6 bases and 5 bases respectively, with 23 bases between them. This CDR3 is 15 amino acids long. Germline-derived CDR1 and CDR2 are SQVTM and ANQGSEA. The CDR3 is CSVMPGIQSSHEQYF. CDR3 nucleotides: TGCAGCGTCATGCCCGGGATTCAGTCTTCCCACGAGCAGTACTTC.

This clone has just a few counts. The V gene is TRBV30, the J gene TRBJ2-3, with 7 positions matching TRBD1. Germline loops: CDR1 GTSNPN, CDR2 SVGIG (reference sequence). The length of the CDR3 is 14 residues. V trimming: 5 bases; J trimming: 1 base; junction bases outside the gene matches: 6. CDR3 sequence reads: CAWVQGLGTDTQYF. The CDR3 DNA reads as TGTGCCTGGGTACAGGGGTTGGGCACAGATACGCAGTATTTT. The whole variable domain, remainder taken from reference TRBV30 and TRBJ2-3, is SQTIHQWPATLVQPVGSPLSLECTVEGTSNPNLYWYRQAAGRGLQLLFYSVGIGQISSEVPQNLSASRPQDRQFILSSKKLLLSDSGFYLCAWVQGLGTDTQYFGPGTRLTVL.